This entry features one T cell receptor (beta chain) sequence. Its antigen is currently unknown. The sample comes from a study of cytomegalovirus exposure and HLA in healthy donors. PCR employed 60 Vbeta and 13 Jbeta primers. Method: immunoSEQ multiplex PCR; TCRdb's copy keeps in-frame clones and lacks some. Of some 120,000 clones in the sample, around 75% were seen once. There are 15 residues in the CDR3. The V gene's germline CDR1 is SGHVS and CDR2 FQNEAQ. V shed 1 base and J shed 2 bases, with 11 bases lying between them. General study results and limits: Later work found most CMV-associated TCR beta chains apparently HLA-restricted. The only immune exposure information that was available was CMV serostatus. In a later analysis, a genetic analysis reported fewer productive-TCR N-insertions in an Asian-associated ancestry cluster than the cohort average.

The receptor was derived from a woman in her 30s in good health and CMV-seronegative. The genes are TRBV7-8 and TRBJ1-2; D unresolved. The sample comprised PBMCs. The CDR3 coding sequence is TGTGCCAGCAGCTTAGTGGTGTCGGGAAACTATGGCTACACCTTC. Amino acid sequence: CASSLVVSGNYGYTF.